This TCR beta chain was captured by sequencing in a study of spatial heterogeneity in lung cancer. The wider study: The donor group consisted of under 90 patients who had untreated, early-stage non-small cell lung cancer. Where available, sequencing covered follow-up PBMC samples, taken at a median of approximately 24 months after resection.

Each TCR cDNA molecule bore a unique molecular identifier. TCRdb analysed the 5' RACE reads with MiXCR anew, one entry per CDR3 protein. This sample carries about 52,000 distinct CDR3 sequences, roughly 7.4% of them seen once, and the ten largest clones take about a third. This clonotype was picked up many times. Its antigen is unidentified. Findings of the study overall: Blood showed ubiquitous tumor TCRs more often at resection than at routine follow-up.

Germline CDR1 reads SGHRS; CDR2 reads YFSETQ. The CDR3 runs 15 residues. V lost 4 bases to trimming and J lost 1 base; unmatched junction nucleotides: 2. Regarding time point: blood at routine non-recurrence follow-up after resection. Unsorted whole RNA samples from tumor, nontumor lung or frozen PBMC were sequenced. The J gene is TRBJ2-3, the V gene TRBV5-1; 11 bases are a match to TRBD1. The TCR was taken from a female donor with early-stage non-small cell lung cancer. The starting material was PBMCs, obtained at follow-up. CDR3 sequence: CASSLDRGRTDTQYF. For the CDR3, the DNA is TGCGCCAGCAGCCTGGACAGGGGGCGCACAGATACGCAGTATTTT.